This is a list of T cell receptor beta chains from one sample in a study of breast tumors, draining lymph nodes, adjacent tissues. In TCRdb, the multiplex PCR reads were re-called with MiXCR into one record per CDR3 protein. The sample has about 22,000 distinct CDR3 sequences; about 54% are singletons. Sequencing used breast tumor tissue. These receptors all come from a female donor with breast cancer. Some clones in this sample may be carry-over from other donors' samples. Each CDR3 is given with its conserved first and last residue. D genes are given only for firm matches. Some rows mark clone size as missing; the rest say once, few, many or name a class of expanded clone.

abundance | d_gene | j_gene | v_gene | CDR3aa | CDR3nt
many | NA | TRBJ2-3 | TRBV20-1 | CSARDPPGGRTDTQYF | TGCAGTGCTAGAGATCCCCCGGGGGGCAGGACAGATACGCAGTATTTT
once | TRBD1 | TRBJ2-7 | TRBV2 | CASSEDRGDYEQYF | TGTGCCAGCAGTGAAGACAGGGGGGACTACGAGCAGTACTTC
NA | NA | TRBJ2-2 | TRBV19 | CASTRSGTNTGELFF | TGTGCCAGCACCCGATCCGGGACAAACACCGGGGAGCTGTTTTTT
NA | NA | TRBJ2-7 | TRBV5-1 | CASSPRGASSYEQYF | TGCGCCAGCAGCCCCCGAGGGGCGAGCTCCTACGAGCAGTACTTC
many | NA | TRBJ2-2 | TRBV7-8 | CASSFSGVGTGELFF | TGTGCCAGCAGCTTTTCAGGGGTCGGCACCGGGGAGCTGTTTTTT
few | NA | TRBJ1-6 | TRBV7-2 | CASSFTALGYNSPLHF | TGTGCCAGCAGCTTCACGGCGCTGGGGTATAATTCACCCCTCCACTTT
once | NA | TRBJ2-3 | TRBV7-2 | CASSAEPGSSTDTQYF | TGTGCCAGCAGCGCAGAGCCAGGATCGAGCACAGATACGCAGTATTTT
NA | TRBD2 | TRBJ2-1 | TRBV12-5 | CASSGGLADNNEQFF | TGTGCCAGCTCTGGGGGACTAGCGGACAACAATGAGCAGTTCTTC
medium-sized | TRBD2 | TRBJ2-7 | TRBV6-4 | CASSELAGSSYEQYF | TGTGCCAGCAGTGAATTAGCGGGGAGCTCCTACGAGCAGTACTTC
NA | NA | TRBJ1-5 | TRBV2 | CARGGSDSNQPQHF | TGTGCCAGGGGGGGGTCAGATAGCAATCAGCCCCAGCATTTT
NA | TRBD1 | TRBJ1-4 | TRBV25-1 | CASRGTGDNEKLFF | TGTGCCAGCAGGGGGACAGGGGATAATGAAAAACTGTTTTTT
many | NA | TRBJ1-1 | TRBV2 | CARGRVNTEAFF | TGTGCCAGGGGACGGGTGAACACTGAAGCTTTCTTT
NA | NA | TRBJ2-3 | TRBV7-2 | CASSLAGRSTDTQYF | TGTGCCAGCAGCTTAGCAGGGCGGAGCACAGATACGCAGTATTTT
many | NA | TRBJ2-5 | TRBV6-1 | CASSALAGALETQYF | TGTGCCAGCAGTGCTCTGGCGGGGGCATTGGAGACCCAGTACTTC
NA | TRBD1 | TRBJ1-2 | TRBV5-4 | CASSPGTGGTGHTF | TGTGCCAGCAGCCCGGGGACAGGGGGCACTGGCCACACCTTC
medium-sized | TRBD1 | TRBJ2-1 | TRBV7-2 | CASSLGPTGGGYNEQFF | TGTGCCAGCAGCTTAGGACCGACAGGGGGAGGGTACAATGAGCAGTTCTTC
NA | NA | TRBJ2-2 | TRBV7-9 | CASSRRTLLNTGELFF | TGTGCCAGCTCGCGGAGGACACTATTAAACACCGGGGAGCTGTTTTTT
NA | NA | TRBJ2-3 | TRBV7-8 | CASQLHLRDSPNTQYF | TGTGCCAGCCAACTTCACCTACGGGATTCCCCTAATACGCAGTATTTT
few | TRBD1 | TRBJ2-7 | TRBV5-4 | CASSPGTGRRYEQYF | TGTGCCAGCAGCCCGGGGACAGGGAGACGCTACGAGCAGTACTTC
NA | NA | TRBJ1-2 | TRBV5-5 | CASSLYLDYGYTF | TGTGCCAGCAGCTTGTATCTGGACTATGGCTACACCTTC
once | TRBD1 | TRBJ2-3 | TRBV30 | CAWSDGQGPDTQYF | TGTGCCTGGAGTGACGGACAGGGCCCAGATACGCAGTATTTT
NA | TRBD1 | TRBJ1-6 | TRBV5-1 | CASSWAGGESPLHF | TGCGCCAGCAGCTGGGCAGGGGGTGAGTCACCCCTCCACTTT
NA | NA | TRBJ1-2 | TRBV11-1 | CASSGSNYGYTF | TGTGCCAGCAGCGGTTCTAACTATGGCTACACCTTC
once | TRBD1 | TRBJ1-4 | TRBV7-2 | CASSTYRGTNEKLFF | TGTGCCAGCAGCACATACAGGGGAACTAATGAAAAACTGTTTTTT
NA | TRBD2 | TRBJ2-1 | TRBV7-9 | CASRLTSGGYNEQFF | TGTGCCAGCAGGCTGACTAGCGGGGGGTACAATGAGCAGTTCTTC
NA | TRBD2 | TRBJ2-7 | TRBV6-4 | CASSVRTSGGSGEQYF | TGTGCCAGCAGTGTACGGACTAGCGGGGGATCGGGCGAGCAGTACTTC
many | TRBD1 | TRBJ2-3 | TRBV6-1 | CATLDGQGGTDTQYF | TGTGCCACCCTGGACGGACAGGGGGGCACAGATACGCAGTATTTT
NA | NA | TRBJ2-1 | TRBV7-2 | CALGSGNEQFF | TGTGCCCTCGGCAGCGGCAATGAGCAGTTCTTC